Presented here are 6 T cell receptor beta chains from one specimen sequenced in a study of T cells in Graves' hyperthyroidism and ophthalmopathy (dated by TCRdb to between 2018 and 2021). The library came from multiplex PCR. Sequencing used an Illumina HiSeq 2000. Amplification of TCR beta CDR3 regions was carried out from RNA transcripts. A first-round RT-PCR of the TCR CDR3 used the HTBI primer set with the Qiagen OneStep RT-PCR kit. TCRdb itself trimmed the public reads at Q25 with fastp, ran MiXCR and retained productive beta chains. Merged by CDR3 protein, the rows form single entries marked with the most common genes and DNA. In all, the sample holds about 400,000 distinct CDR3 sequences, and under 15% of those were seen once. The ten largest account for roughly 33% of the sample. Sequenced: blood. Every receptor here comes from a woman aged 25 to 39 with Graves' hyperthyroidism.

The chain combines TRBV20-1 with TRBJ1-1; TRBD1 might be the D (6 bases). Trimming removed 8 bases at V and 4 bases at J, with 14 bases between. The CDR3 is 12 amino acids. CDR1 is DFQATT, CDR2 SNEGSKA, per germline (reference sequence). The CDR3 region has the DNA TGCAGTTCCCAGGGGCGGGGCACTGAAGCTTTCTTT. Translating gives CSSQGRGTEAFF.

This clonotype was found a few times. The V and J genes are TRBV6-1 and TRBJ2-7; TRBD2 agrees at 8 bases. The germline CDR1 and CDR2 sequences are MNHNS and SASEGT. After removal of 1 base from V and 5 bases from J, the junction contained 4 bases not matched to a gene. CDR3 size: 14 residues. The CDR3 spells CASSEGGGRDEQYF. In DNA form, the CDR3 reads TGTGCCAGCAGTGAAGGCGGGGGGCGAGACGAGCAGTACTTC.

This chain links TRBV10-3 with TRBJ2-7, with TRBD2 matching 10 bases. This CDR3 is built from 14 residues. The V and J ends lost 7 bases and 0 bases, in that order; junction bases with no gene match: 3. Germline values: CDR1 ENHRY, CDR2 SYGVKD. The CDR3 here is CAIKGLADSYEQYF. CDR3 nucleotide sequence: TGTGCCATCAAAGGACTAGCGGACTCCTACGAGCAGTACTTC.

In DNA form, the CDR3 reads TGTGCCAGCAGTGAGAGGGAAAGCTACGAGCAGTACTTC. It codes for CASSERESYEQYF. The V gene is TRBV6-1, the J gene TRBJ2-7, with D maybe TRBD2 (5 bases). CDR1 and CDR2 from the germline V gene are MNHNS and SASEGT. Trimming stripped 3 bases from V and 3 bases from J, with 9 bases between. The CDR3 has 13 residues.

There are many counts of this clonotype. CDR3 sequence: CASSAWASYNEQFF. Here the CDR3 DNA reads TGTGCCAGCAGTGCGTGGGCCTCCTACAATGAGCAGTTCTTC. The rearrangement links TRBV27 to TRBJ2-1; D gene uncertain. V dropped 5 bases and J dropped 0 bases, with 8 bases sitting between them. This CDR3 has 14 amino acids. The germline V gene has CDR1 MNHEY and CDR2 SMNVEV (reference sequence).

Comments on this clonotype: A junction boundary mismatches the germline segment, possibly from a read error. The chain is built from TRBV11-3 and TRBJ2-1; tentatively, D is TRBD2 (5 bases). This CDR3 spans 15 amino acids. Looked up from germline, CDR1 is SGHNT and CDR2 is YENEEA. The CDR3 bases are TGTACCAGCAGCTTGGAAAGGGAGTCCTACAATGAGCAGTTCTTC. This translates into CTSSLERESYNEQFF.